The T cell receptor (beta chain) under discussion was sequenced for a study of T cell changes during pregnancy in multiple sclerosis. TCRdb's copy holds only in-frame clones and misses some; the assay was immunoSEQ multiplex PCR. The sample carries approximately 37,000 clones, roughly 92% recorded once. CDR3 size: 13 residues. Germline V lookup: CDR1 MGHRA, CDR2 YSYEKL. Trimming took off 4 bases at V and 4 bases at J, with 7 bases between the two ends. This chain connects TRBV4-1 to TRBJ2-2, with D uncertain. This TCR derives from a female donor with multiple sclerosis, enrolled in a pregnancy study. The source was CD4+ T cells from peripheral blood mononuclear cells, collected before pregnancy. In DNA form, the CDR3 reads TGCGCCAGCAGCCGCCCCGGCACCGGGGAGCTGTTTTTT. Residues: CASSRPGTGELFF.